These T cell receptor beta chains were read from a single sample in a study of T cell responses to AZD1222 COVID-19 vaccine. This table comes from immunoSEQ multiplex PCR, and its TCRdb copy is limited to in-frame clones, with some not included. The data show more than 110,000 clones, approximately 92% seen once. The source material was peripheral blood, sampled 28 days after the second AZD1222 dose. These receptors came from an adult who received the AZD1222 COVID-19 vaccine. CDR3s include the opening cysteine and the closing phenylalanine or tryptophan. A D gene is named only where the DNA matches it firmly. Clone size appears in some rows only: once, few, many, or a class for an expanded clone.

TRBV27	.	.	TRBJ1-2	TGTGCCAGCAGACACCTTCCGGGGGGAACTCATGGCTACACCTTC	CASRHLPGGTHGYTF
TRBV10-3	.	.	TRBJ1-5	TGTGCCATCAGCCCGACGGGGGCCGGGGGTCAGCCCCAGCATTTT	CAISPTGAGGQPQHF
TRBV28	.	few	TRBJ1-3	TGTGCCAGCAGGGTGCAGGGGCCCTCTTCCTACTCTGGAAACACCATATATTTT	CASRVQGPSSYSGNTIYF
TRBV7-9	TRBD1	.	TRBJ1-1	TGTGCCAGCAGCACTGGACAGGGGGGATGGAGGACTGAAGCTTTCTTT	CASSTGQGGWRTEAFF
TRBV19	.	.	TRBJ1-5	TGTGCCAGTAGTATCGGCCCGAATAGCAATCAGCCCCAGCATTTT	CASSIGPNSNQPQHF
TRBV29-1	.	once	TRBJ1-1	TGCAGCGTAATCAGGCTCGACACTGAAGCTTTCTTT	CSVIRLDTEAFF
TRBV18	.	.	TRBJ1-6	TGTGCCAGCTCACCACTCCGCGAATCACCCCTCCACTTT	CASSPLRESPLHF
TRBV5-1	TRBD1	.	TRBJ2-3	TGCGCCAGCAGCTTTGCAGGGGGAAATTGGGATACGCAGTATTTT	CASSFAGGNWDTQYF
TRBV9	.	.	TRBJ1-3	TGTGCCAGCAGGGGGGGCTACGCTTCAAACACCATATATTTT	CASRGGYASNTIYF
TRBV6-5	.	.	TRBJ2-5	TGTGCCAGCAGTAAGGGAGCAGAGACCCAGTACTTC	CASSKGAETQYF
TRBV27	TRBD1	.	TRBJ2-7	TGTGCCAGCAGTTTACGTTGGGGGTCGGGACAGCCCTACGAGCAGTACTTC	CASSLRWGSGQPYEQYF
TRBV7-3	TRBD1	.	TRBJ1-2	TGTGCCAGCAGCGCAGGGGGCGTTAGCTATGGCTACACCTTC	CASSAGGVSYGYTF
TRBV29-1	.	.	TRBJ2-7	TGCAGCGTTGAAGATCTTGAGACAGGCGAGCAGTACTTC	CSVEDLETGEQYF
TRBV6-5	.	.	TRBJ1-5	TGTGCCAGCAGGAGGAGGGACATTAGCAATCAGCCCCAGCATTTT	CASRRRDISNQPQHF
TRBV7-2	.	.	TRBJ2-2	TGTGCCAGCAGCTTTAGTCCGGGACAACGGACCGGGGAGCTGTTTTTT	CASSFSPGQRTGELFF
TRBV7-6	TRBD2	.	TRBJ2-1	TGTGCCAGCAGCCCATCTAGCGGGAGTCCGTACAATGAGCAGTTCTTC	CASSPSSGSPYNEQFF
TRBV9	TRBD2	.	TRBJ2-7	TGTGCCAGCAGCGGTTCGACTAGCGGGGGCTCCTACGAGCAGTACTTC	CASSGSTSGGSYEQYF
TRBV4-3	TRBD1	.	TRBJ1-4	TGCGCCAGCAGCCAAGGAACCAGACAGGGAAATGAAAAACTGTTTTTT	CASSQGTRQGNEKLFF
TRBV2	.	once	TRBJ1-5	TGTGCCAGCAGCCCAGGGTCTGGTCAGCCCCAGCATTTT	CASSPGSGQPQHF
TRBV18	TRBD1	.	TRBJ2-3	TGTGCCAGCTCACCCCGGACAGGGTTGACAGATACGCAGTATTTT	CASSPRTGLTDTQYF
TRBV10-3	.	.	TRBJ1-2	TGTGCCATCAGTGAGAGAGGGGACGGCTACACCTTC	CAISERGDGYTF
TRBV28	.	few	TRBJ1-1	TGTGCCAGCACATCACCTTTGGGACCGAGGAACACTGAAGCTTTCTTT	CASTSPLGPRNTEAFF
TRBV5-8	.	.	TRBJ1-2	TGTGCCAGCAGGAGTTTCTATGGCTACACCTTC	CASRSFYGYTF
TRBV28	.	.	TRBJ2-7	TGTGCCAGCAGCCAATCCCGGGCCGAGCAGTACTTC	CASSQSRAEQYF
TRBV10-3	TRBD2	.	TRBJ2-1	TGTGCCATCAGGGCGGGACTAGCAGAATACAATGAGCAGTTCTTC	CAIRAGLAEYNEQFF
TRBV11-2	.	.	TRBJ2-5	TGTGCCAGCAGCGAATATCTTGGGACTCTCCAAGAGACCCAGTACTTC	CASSEYLGTLQETQYF
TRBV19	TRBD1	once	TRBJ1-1	TGTGCCAGTAAGGTTGGGGGGACAGTGGGGACTGAAGCTTTCTTT	CASKVGGTVGTEAFF
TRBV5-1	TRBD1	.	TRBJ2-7	TGCGCCAGCAGACCCCAGACAGGGTCCTACGAGCAGTACTTC	CASRPQTGSYEQYF
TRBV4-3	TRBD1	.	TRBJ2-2	TGCGCCAGCAGCCCTCAGAGGACAGGGGCGGACACCGGGGAGCTGTTTTTT	CASSPQRTGADTGELFF
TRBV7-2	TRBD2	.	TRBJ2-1	TGTGCCAGCAGCCGTCGACTAGCGGGGCTCTACAATGAGCAGTTCTTC	CASSRRLAGLYNEQFF
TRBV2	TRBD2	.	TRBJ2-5	TGTGCCAGCGCGGGAGCGGAGGAGACCCAGTACTTC	CASAGAEETQYF
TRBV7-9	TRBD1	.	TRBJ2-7	TGTGCCAGCAGCTTACCTCGGACAGGCCACACCTACGAGCAGTACTTC	CASSLPRTGHTYEQYF
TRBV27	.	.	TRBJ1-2	TGTGCCAGCAGTTGGGGACTTAACTATGGCTACACCTTC	CASSWGLNYGYTF
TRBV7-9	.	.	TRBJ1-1	TGTGCCAGCACCTACTATCAAGGAGACACTGAAGCTTTCTTT	CASTYYQGDTEAFF
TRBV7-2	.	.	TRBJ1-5	TGTGCCAGCCGACCCTTCGGGGGGCGCGACAATCAGCCCCAGCATTTT	CASRPFGGRDNQPQHF
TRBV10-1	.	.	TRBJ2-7	TGCGCCAGCAGTGGCTCCGGGACTCTCTCCCACGAGCAGTACTTC	CASSGSGTLSHEQYF
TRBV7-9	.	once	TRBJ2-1	TGTGCCAGCAGCGCCACAGGTCGCCCTCACCACAATGAGCAGTTCTTC	CASSATGRPHHNEQFF
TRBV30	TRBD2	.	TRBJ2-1	TGTGCCTGGAGTTTCGGGACTAGCGGGGAAAATGAGCAGTTCTTC	CAWSFGTSGENEQFF
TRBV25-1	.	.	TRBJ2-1	TGTGCCAGCAGTGAATCCGACCTCGGCTACAATGAGCAGTTCTTC	CASSESDLGYNEQFF
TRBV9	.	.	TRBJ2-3	TGTGCCAGCAGCGCCGGAAGCACAGATACGCAGTATTTT	CASSAGSTDTQYF
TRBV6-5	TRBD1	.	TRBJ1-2	TGTGCCAGCAGTACCGGGACAGGGATTGGCTACACCTTC	CASSTGTGIGYTF
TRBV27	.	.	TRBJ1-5	TGTGCCAGCAGCCTATCCCCCGGGGCGAATCAGCCCCAGCATTTT	CASSLSPGANQPQHF
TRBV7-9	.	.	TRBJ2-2	TGTGCCAGCAGTCCCGGGACGGCGAACACCGGGGAGCTGTTTTTT	CASSPGTANTGELFF
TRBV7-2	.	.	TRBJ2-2	TGTGCCAGCAGCCTTCTGGGGGCCTACACCGGGGAGCTGTTTTTT	CASSLLGAYTGELFF
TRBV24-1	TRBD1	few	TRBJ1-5	TGTGCCACCAGTGACCCCTCTTGGGACAGGGGCTCAGGTCAGCCCCAGCATTTT	CATSDPSWDRGSGQPQHF
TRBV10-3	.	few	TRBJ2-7	TGTGCCATCATGGGTCAGAGCTCCTACGAGCAGTACTTC	CAIMGQSSYEQYF
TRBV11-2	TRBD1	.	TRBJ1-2	TGTGCCAGCAGACCAGGCGGACAGGGGGCCGGTGGCTACACCTTC	CASRPGGQGAGGYTF
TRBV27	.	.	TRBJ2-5	TGTGCCAGCAGTCTCCGACAGGATTTGTACCAAGAGACCCAGTACTTC	CASSLRQDLYQETQYF
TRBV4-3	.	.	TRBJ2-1	TGCGCCAGCAGCCAAGAGTTCTGGGGGGCCTACAATGAGCAGTTCTTC	CASSQEFWGAYNEQFF
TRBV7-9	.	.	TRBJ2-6	TGTGCCACCTCCCAAGGGGCGCTCTTAGTCCTGACTTTC	CATSQGALLVLTF
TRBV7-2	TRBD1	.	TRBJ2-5	TGTGCCAGCAGACAGGGGGTGCAAGAGACCCAGTACTTC	CASRQGVQETQYF